Below, 16 T cell receptor beta chains from the same sample are listed, as sequenced in a study of shared clonotypes between healthy human individuals. Using immunoSEQ multiplex PCR, the repertoire was profiled, and TCRdb retains in-frame clones only, with some absent. Among 2 million to 3 million clones, 93% were seen once, and the ten largest hold 0.36%. Sequencing used naive CD4+ T cells from PBMCs. This sample's subset: CD45RA+ positively selected. The receptors were sampled from a man younger than 35 in good health. Some clones in this sample may be carry-over from other donors' samples.

CDR3 in amino acids: CASSLGGLAALSGANVLTF. The CDR3 DNA follows: TGTGCCAGCAGCTTAGGGGGACTAGCGGCCCTTTCTGGGGCCAACGTCCTGACTTTC. The V call is TRBV13, the J call TRBJ2-6; 11 bases agree with TRBD2. V lost 0 bases and J lost 1; bases outside the gene matches: 5. Germline-derived CDR1 and CDR2 are PRHDT and FYEKMQ (reference sequence). The CDR3 loop spans 19 amino acids.

This chain uses TRBV9 with TRBJ2-7, with TRBD2 matching 9 bases. The trim removed 0 bases at V and 3 bases at J, leaving 4 bases unmatched. Germline-derived CDR1 and CDR2 are SGDLS and YYNGEE. CDR3 length: 15 amino acids. The CDR3: CASSVGGRAYYEQYF. The CDR3 DNA follows: TGTGCCAGCAGCGTAGGCGGGAGGGCCTACTACGAGCAGTACTTC.

The CDR3 nucleotides are TGTGCCTGGAGTCGGCAGAACACCGGGGAGCTGTTTTTT. Translating gives CAWSRQNTGELFF. The rearrangement joins TRBV30 to TRBJ2-2; no clear D gene. Trimming pared 2 bases from V and 1 base from J, leaving 5 bases between. CDR1 is GTSNPN, CDR2 SVGIG, per germline (reference sequence). This CDR3 is 13 amino acids long.

The chain has TRBV27 and TRBJ1-2, with TRBD1 identical over 8 bases. This CDR3 contains 12 residues. J gave up 4 bases and V 6 bases, and 1 base lay outside the gene matches. In germline, CDR1 is MNHEY, CDR2 SMNVEV (reference sequence). CDR3 region: CASRDRAYGYTF. As DNA, the CDR3 is TGTGCCAGCAGGGACAGGGCCTATGGCTACACCTTC.

In regard to this clone: Within the sample, other DNA sequences also encode this same CDR3. This chain uses TRBV28 with TRBJ1-5; weak D call: TRBD1 (5 bases). Germline CDR1 reads MDHEN; CDR2 reads SYDVKM. Deletions cut 6 bases from V and 2 bases from J, with 8 bases between. The CDR3 spans 13 residues. The CDR3 reads CASSTGGNQPQHF. The CDR3 DNA follows: TGTGCCAGCAGCACAGGCGGCAATCAGCCCCAGCATTTT.

The chain recombines TRBV6-1 with TRBJ2-7, with 8 bases identical to TRBD1. The V gene end was trimmed by 6 bases and the J gene end by 5 bases; junction bases not matched to a gene: 6. CDR3 length equals 13 residues. The germline V gene encodes CDR1 MNHNS and CDR2 SASEGT. The DNA for the CDR3 is TGTGCCAGCAGACAGGGGGGCTATCACGAGCAGTACTTC. As protein: CASRQGGYHEQYF.

CDR3 sequence: CASRANGGQGFSYEQYF. The CDR3 DNA reads TGTGCCAGCAGAGCTAACGGGGGACAGGGGTTCTCCTACGAGCAGTACTTC. The J gene is TRBJ2-7, the V gene TRBV2; 10 positions match TRBD1. Per the germline V gene, CDR1 is SNHLY and CDR2 is FYNNEI. The V and J ends lost 6 bases and 0 bases, in that order; junction bases with no gene match: 11. The CDR3 covers 17 residues. The full variable domain, its missing parts supplied by reference TRBV2 and TRBJ2-7, is EPEVTQTPSHQVTQMGQEVILRCVPISNHLYFYWYRQILGQKVEFLVSFYNNEISEKSEIFDDQFSVERPDGSNFTLKIRSTKLEDSAMYFCASRANGGQGFSYEQYFGPGTRLTVT.

The CDR3 reads CASSSGLGSDTQYF. The CDR3 nucleotides are TGCGCCAGCAGCTCGGGACTGGGGAGCGATACGCAGTATTTT. The chain joins TRBV5-1 to TRBJ2-3; possibly TRBD2 for D (6 bases). The V end lost 3 bases, the J end lost 6 bases, and 14 bases lay between the germline ends. The germline CDR1 and CDR2 sequences are SGHRS and YFSETQ. The CDR3 covers 14 residues.

The gene calls are TRBV19 and TRBJ2-3; tentatively, D is TRBD2 (6 bases). This CDR3 contains 14 residues. Germline loops: CDR1 LNHDA, CDR2 SQIVND (reference sequence). Trimming removed 4 bases from V and 3 bases from J, with 11 bases in between. CDR3 in amino acids: CASSTAGRTDTQYF. The CDR3 nucleotides are TGTGCCAGTAGTACGGCGGGAAGAACAGATACGCAGTATTTT.

The CDR3 loop is CATSRDGRINEKLFF. The CDR3 DNA reads TGTGCCACCAGCAGAGATGGCCGGATAAATGAAAAACTGTTTTTT. The chain couples TRBV15 to TRBJ1-4; no clear D gene. V was clipped by 0 bases and J by 5 bases, with 10 bases between them. Germline V gene lookup returns CDR1 LNHNV and CDR2 YYDKDF (reference sequence). This CDR3 is built from 15 residues.

The chain combines TRBV5-8 with TRBJ1-5; TRBD1 aligns across 12 bases. V shed 4 bases and J 3 bases; nucleotides not matched to a gene: 5. Per germline, CDR1 SGHTS and CDR2 YDEGEE. The CDR3 totals 16 residues. This CDR3 is CASSLGTGGVNQPQHF. In nucleotides, the CDR3 is TGTGCCAGCAGCCTAGGGACAGGGGGCGTCAATCAGCCCCAGCATTTT. Drawing the rest from reference TRBV5-8 and TRBJ1-5, the complete variable domain is EAGVTQSPTHLIKTRGQQATLRCSPISGHTSVYWYQQALGLGLQFLLWYDEGEERNRGNFPPRFSGRQFPNYSSELNVNALELEDSALYLCASSLGTGGVNQPQHFGDGTRLSIL.

The chain couples TRBV5-1 to TRBJ1-1, with a weak D call TRBD1 (5 bases). Trimming removed 0 bases from V and 2 bases from J, with 11 bases in between. The CDR3 consists of 15 residues. CDR1 is SGHRS, CDR2 YFSETQ, per germline. CDR3 region: CASSLVSRANTEAFF. The CDR3 DNA follows: TGCGCCAGCAGCTTGGTGTCCAGGGCTAACACTGAAGCTTTCTTT. Variable domain in full (rest from reference TRBV5-1 and TRBJ1-1): KAGVTQTPRYLIKTRGQQVTLSCSPISGHRSVSWYQQTPGQGLQFLFEYFSETQRNKGNFPGRFSGRQFSNSRSEMNVSTLELGDSALYLCASSLVSRANTEAFFGQGTRLTVV.

Worth noting for this clone: The sample holds other DNA sequences that translate to the same CDR3. The chain recombines TRBV5-1 with TRBJ2-3; 12 bases are a match to TRBD2. CDR1 is SGHRS, CDR2 YFSETQ, per germline. V shed 0 bases and J 6 bases; nucleotides not matched to a gene: 2. The length of the CDR3 is 15 residues. The CDR3 coding sequence is TGCGCCAGCAGCTTGGGACTAGCGGGAGTCGATACGCAGTATTTT. It yields the protein CASSLGLAGVDTQYF.

The chain links TRBV28 to TRBJ1-2; D unresolved. Germline CDR1 reads MDHEN; CDR2 reads SYDVKM. Trimming pared 0 bases from V and 3 bases from J, leaving 5 bases between. The CDR3 is 13 residues long. The CDR3 sequence is CASSLWPDYGYTF. The CDR3 nucleotides read TGTGCCAGCAGTTTATGGCCAGACTATGGCTACACCTTC.

This clone was found once. The V call is TRBV6-5, the J call TRBJ1-2, with D perhaps matching TRBD1 (6 bases). CDR1 and CDR2 from the germline V gene are MNHEY and SVGAGI. V lost 2 bases and J lost 7, with 11 bases in between. The length of the CDR3 is 13 residues. As DNA, the CDR3 is TGTGCCAGCAGTTACCGGAGAGGGGGTGGCTACACCTTC. Translation gives CASSYRRGGGYTF.

The chain links TRBV7-9 to TRBJ1-4; 7 nucleotides match TRBD1. The CDR3 is made up of 15 amino acids. CDR1 and CDR2 from the germline V gene are SEHNR and FQNEAQ (reference sequence). Trimming at V came to 5 bases and at J to 7 bases, leaving 10 bases not matched to a gene. The CDR3 loop reads CASSPSLAGGEKLFF. The CDR3 nucleotides are TGTGCCAGCAGCCCATCCCTTGCAGGGGGTGAAAAACTGTTTTTT.